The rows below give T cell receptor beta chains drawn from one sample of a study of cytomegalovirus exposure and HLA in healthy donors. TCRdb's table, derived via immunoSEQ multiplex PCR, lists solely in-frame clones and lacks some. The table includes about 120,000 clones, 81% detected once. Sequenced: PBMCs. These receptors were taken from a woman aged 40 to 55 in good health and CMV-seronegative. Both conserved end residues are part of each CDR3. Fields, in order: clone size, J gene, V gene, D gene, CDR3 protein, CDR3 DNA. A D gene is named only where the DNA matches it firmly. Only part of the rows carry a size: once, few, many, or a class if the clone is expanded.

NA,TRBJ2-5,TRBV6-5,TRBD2,CASTSGGQETQYF,TGTGCCAGCACCAGCGGGGGTCAAGAGACCCAGTACTTC
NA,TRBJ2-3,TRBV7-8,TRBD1,CASSPWTGGSTDTQYF,TGTGCCAGCAGCCCCTGGACAGGTGGAAGCACAGATACGCAGTATTTT
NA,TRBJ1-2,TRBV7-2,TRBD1,CASSFGTENYGYTF,TGTGCCAGCAGCTTTGGGACAGAGAACTATGGCTACACCTTC
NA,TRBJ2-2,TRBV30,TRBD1,CAWSRGTGTNTGELFF,TGTGCCTGGAGTCGAGGGACAGGGACGAACACCGGGGAGCTGTTTTTT
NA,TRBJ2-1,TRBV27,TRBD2,CASSFGLAGVGYNEQFF,TGTGCCAGCAGTTTCGGACTAGCGGGAGTGGGTTACAATGAGCAGTTCTTC
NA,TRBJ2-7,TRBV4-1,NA,CASSPSVGGTRLHEQYF,TGCGCCAGCAGCCCTTCAGTAGGAGGGACGAGGCTCCACGAGCAGTACTTC
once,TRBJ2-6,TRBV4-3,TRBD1,CASSRKGASPGANVLTF,TGCGCCAGCAGCCGGAAGGGGGCGAGCCCTGGGGCCAACGTCCTGACTTTC
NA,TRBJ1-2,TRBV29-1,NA,CSVVAATDYGYTF,TGCAGCGTTGTCGCAGCCACAGACTATGGCTACACCTTC
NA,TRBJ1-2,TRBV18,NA,CASSLVGSYGYTF,TGTGCCAGCTCGTTGGTTGGCTCCTATGGCTACACCTTC
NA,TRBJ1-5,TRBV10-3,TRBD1,CAIGTGGSQPQHF,TGTGCCATCGGGACAGGGGGCTCTCAGCCCCAGCATTTT
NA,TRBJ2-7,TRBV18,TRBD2,CASSPGTSGGFEQYF,TGTGCCAGCTCACCCGGGACTAGCGGGGGCTTCGAGCAGTACTTC
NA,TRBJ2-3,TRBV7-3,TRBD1,CASSLDRGEINTQYF,TGTGCCAGCAGCTTGGACAGGGGGGAGATAAATACGCAGTATTTT
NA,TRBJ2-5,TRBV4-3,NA,CASSQDWAATAVETQYF,TGCGCCAGCAGCCAAGACTGGGCGGCGACAGCCGTAGAGACCCAGTACTTC
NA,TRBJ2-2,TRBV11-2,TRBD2,CASSLAGRQAGELFF,TGTGCCAGCAGCCTAGCGGGAAGGCAGGCCGGGGAGCTGTTTTTT
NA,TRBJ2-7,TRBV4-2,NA,CASSQGPSQGGSYEQYF,TGTGCCAGCAGCCAAGGACCGAGTCAGGGCGGATCCTACGAGCAGTACTTC
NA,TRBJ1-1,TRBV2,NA,CASSYARVEAFF,TGTGCCAGCAGTTACGCCCGCGTTGAAGCTTTCTTT
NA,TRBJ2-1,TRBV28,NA,CASSPYAGVGAATDNEQFF,TGTGCCAGCAGTCCTTACGCAGGAGTGGGGGCGGCTACTGACAATGAGCAGTTCTTC
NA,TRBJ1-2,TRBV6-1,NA,CASSEVGGGTGGYTF,TGTGCCAGCAGTGAAGTGGGCGGCGGCACAGGGGGCTACACCTTC
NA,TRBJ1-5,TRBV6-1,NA,CASSDPGGQPQHF,TGTGCCAGCAGTGACCCCGGGGGGCAGCCCCAGCATTTT
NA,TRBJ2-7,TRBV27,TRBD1,CASSPGDRASYEQYF,TGTGCCAGCAGCCCGGGGGACAGGGCGTCCTACGAGCAGTACTTC
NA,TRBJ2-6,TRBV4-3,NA,CASSQGANTGANVLTF,TGCGCCAGCAGCCAAGGGGCTAATACTGGGGCCAACGTCCTGACTTTC
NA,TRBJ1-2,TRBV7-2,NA,CASSLTVTYGYTF,TGTGCCAGCAGCTTGACAGTTACCTATGGCTACACCTTC